This entry lists 9 T cell receptor beta chains sequenced from one sample in a study of beta chain features in type 1 diabetes. Every bit of the isolated RNA underwent reverse transcription, so sequencing read expressed TCRB transcripts. The method was immunoSEQ multiplex PCR; TCRdb's version includes in-frame clones alone and lacks a portion of them. The table has a few hundred thousand clones, approximately 13% seen once. The sequencing input was naive CD4+ T cells from blood. Every receptor here comes from a man aged 25-45 years in good health.

This chain uses TRBV4-1 with TRBJ1-4; TRBD1 aligns across 7 bases. CDR1 and CDR2 (germline): MGHRA, YSYEKL. The CDR3 is made up of 13 amino acids. The J segment lost 11 bases and the V segment lost 6 bases, leaving 9 bases of the junction unmatched. CDR3 nucleotides: TGCGCCAGCAGTTTCTCCGACAGGGATAAACTGTTTTTT. Translating it yields CASSFSDRDKLFF.

This clone appeared a few times. This chain connects TRBV9 to TRBJ2-2, with D possibly called TRBD1 or TRBD2 (5 bases each). Germline V gene data show CDR1 as SGDLS and CDR2 as YYNGEE. The CDR3 contains 16 residues. Trimming took off 1 base at V and 0 bases at J, with 10 bases between the two ends. The CDR3 region is CASSVRGDPNTGELFF. Written as DNA, the CDR3 is TGTGCCAGCAGCGTAAGAGGGGACCCGAACACCGGGGAGCTGTTTTTT.

This clone came up a few times. The genes are TRBV19 and TRBJ2-1; 10 nucleotides agree with TRBD2. Trimming at V came to 5 bases and at J to 9 bases, leaving 13 bases not matched to a gene. CDR3 length: 16 amino acids. CDR1 is LNHDA, CDR2 SQIVND, per germline (reference sequence). CDR3 DNA: TGTGCCAGTAGTCAGGGCCTACTAGCGGGACCGCGTGAGCAGTTCTTC. Translated, it gives CASSQGLLAGPREQFF.

This clone showed up just a few times. The chain combines TRBV5-1 with TRBJ2-2; 11 bases align to TRBD2. From germline, CDR1 is SGHRS and CDR2 YFSETQ. Trimming at V came to 2 bases and at J to 1 base, leaving 4 bases not matched to a gene. This CDR3 has 17 amino acids. Here the CDR3 reads CASSFGTSGLNTGELFF. The CDR3, as DNA: TGCGCCAGCAGCTTTGGGACTAGCGGATTGAACACCGGGGAGCTGTTTTTT.

V usage is TRBV19 and J usage is TRBJ2-1, with D uncertain. Germline V gene data show CDR1 as LNHDA and CDR2 as SQIVND (reference sequence). V lost 3 bases and J 0 bases, leaving 9 bases between the germline ends. CDR3 length: 15 amino acids. The CDR3 nucleotides read TGTGCCAGTAGTATGCGCGGCACCTCCTACAATGAGCAGTTCTTC. It codes for CASSMRGTSYNEQFF.

This clone occurred a few times. This chain joins TRBV2 and TRBJ1-2; a weak D match, TRBD1 (5 bases). The germline gives CDR1 SNHLY, CDR2 FYNNEI. V was trimmed by 8 bases and J by 2 bases, leaving 9 bases between them. The CDR3 is made up of 12 amino acids. In nucleotides, the CDR3 is TGTGCCAGCCACAGGATGAACTATGGCTACACCTTC. Translated: CASHRMNYGYTF.

This clone appeared a single time. J is TRBJ2-4 and V is TRBV5-1; D is ambiguous. The germline V and J ends were trimmed by 1 base and 0 bases, with 8 bases remaining between them. The CDR3 length is 15 residues. Germline V gene sequence: CDR1 SGHRS, CDR2 YFSETQ. CDR3 in amino acids: CASSLMGIAKNIQYF. Here the CDR3 DNA reads TGCGCCAGCAGCTTGATGGGGATAGCCAAAAACATTCAGTACTTC. The full variable domain, in which reference TRBV5-1 and TRBJ2-4 provide the parts outside the CDR3, is KAGVTQTPRYLIKTRGQQVTLSCSPISGHRSVSWYQQTPGQGLQFLFEYFSETQRNKGNFPGRFSGRQFSNSRSEMNVSTLELGDSALYLCASSLMGIAKNIQYFGAGTRLSVL.

This clone was counted only a few times. The chain combines TRBV6-5 with TRBJ1-1; D gene uncertain. Germline-derived CDR1 and CDR2 are MNHEY and SVGAGI. The CDR3 spans 13 residues. V was clipped by 6 bases and J by 1 base, with 9 bases between them. CDR3 region: CASSSTANTEAFF. Here the CDR3 DNA reads TGTGCCAGCAGCTCAACAGCGAACACTGAAGCTTTCTTT.

The chain carries TRBV6-5 and TRBJ1-5, with unresolved D. V lost 7 bases to trimming and J lost 2 bases, with 12 bases between them. The CDR3 is made up of 14 amino acids. Germline V gene data show CDR1 as MNHEY and CDR2 as SVGAGI. The CDR3 DNA reads TGTGCCAGCAATCCGACAAGGGGCAATCAGCCCCAGCATTTT. This codes for CASNPTRGNQPQHF.